This paragraph covers one T cell receptor beta chain sequence. The antigen remains undetermined. The CDR3 is made up of 12 amino acids. CDR1 is SEHNR, CDR2 FQNEAQ, per germline (reference sequence). V shed 0 bases and J shed 9 bases, with 9 bases lying between them. This entry comes from a study of T cell responses to AZD1222 COVID-19 vaccine. Repertoires were generated with immunoSEQ multiplex PCR, while TCRdb's copy carries only in-frame clones and drops some. The table records roughly 66,000 clones, more than 70% of them present only once. Whole-study results and caveats: Spike-specific TCR breadth and depth rose after two AZD1222 doses.

The sequences come from peripheral blood, collected 28 days after the second dose of the MenACWY control vaccine. The clonotype comes from an adult who received the MenACWY meningococcal vaccine as a control. The chain is built from TRBV7-9 and TRBJ2-7; possibly TRBD2 for D (5 bases). CDR3 sequence: CASSLADGGQYF. The CDR3 region has the DNA TGTGCCAGCAGCTTAGCGGACGGAGGGCAGTACTTC.